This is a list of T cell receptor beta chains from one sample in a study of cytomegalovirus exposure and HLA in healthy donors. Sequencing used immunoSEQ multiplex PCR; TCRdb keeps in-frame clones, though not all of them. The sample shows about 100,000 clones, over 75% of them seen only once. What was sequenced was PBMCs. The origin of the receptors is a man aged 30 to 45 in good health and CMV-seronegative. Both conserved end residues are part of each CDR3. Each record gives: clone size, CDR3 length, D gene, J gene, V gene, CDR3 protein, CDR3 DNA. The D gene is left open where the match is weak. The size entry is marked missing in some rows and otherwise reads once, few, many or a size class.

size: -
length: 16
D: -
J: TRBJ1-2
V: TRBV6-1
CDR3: CASSEPSSRGSYGYTF
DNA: TGTGCCAGCAGTGAACCAAGTTCTCGAGGGTCCTATGGCTACACCTTC

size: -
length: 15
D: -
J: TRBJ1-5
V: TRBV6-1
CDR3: CASRRQKFSNQPQHF
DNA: TGTGCCAGCAGAAGACAGAAATTTAGCAATCAGCCCCAGCATTTT

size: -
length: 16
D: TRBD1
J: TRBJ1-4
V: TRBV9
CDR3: CASSTRQGGTNEKLFF
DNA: TGTGCCAGCAGCACCCGACAGGGAGGAACTAATGAAAAACTGTTTTTT

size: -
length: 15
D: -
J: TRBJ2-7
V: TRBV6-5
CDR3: CASSYGAGPPYEQYF
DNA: TGTGCCAGCAGTTACGGCGCAGGCCCCCCCTACGAGCAGTACTTC

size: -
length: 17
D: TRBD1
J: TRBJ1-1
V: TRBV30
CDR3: CAWSVPWDRTAHTEAFF
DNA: TGTGCCTGGAGTGTACCTTGGGACAGGACGGCGCACACTGAAGCTTTCTTT

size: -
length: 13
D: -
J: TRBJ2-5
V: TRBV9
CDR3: CASNRNRGETQYF
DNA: TGTGCCAGCAACCGAAACCGCGGGGAGACCCAGTACTTC

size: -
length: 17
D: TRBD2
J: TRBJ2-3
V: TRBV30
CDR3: CAWSSTRTSGGTDTQYF
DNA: TGTGCCTGGAGTTCAACTCGGACTAGCGGGGGCACAGATACGCAGTATTTT

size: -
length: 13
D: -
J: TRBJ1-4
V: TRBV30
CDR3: CAWSPGGAGKLFF
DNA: TGTGCCTGGAGCCCCGGGGGGGCGGGAAAACTGTTTTTT

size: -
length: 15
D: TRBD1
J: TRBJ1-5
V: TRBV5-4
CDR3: CASSQGQGSNQPQHF
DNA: TGTGCCAGCAGTCAGGGACAGGGGAGCAATCAGCCCCAGCATTTT

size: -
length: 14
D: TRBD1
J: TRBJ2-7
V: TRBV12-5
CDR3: CASGLGQGFNEQYF
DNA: TGTGCTAGTGGCCTGGGACAGGGTTTCAACGAGCAGTACTTC

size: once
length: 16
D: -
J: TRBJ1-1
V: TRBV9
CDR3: CASSVAGAVGKTEAFF
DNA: TGTGCCAGCAGCGTAGCTGGGGCGGTGGGGAAGACTGAAGCTTTCTTT

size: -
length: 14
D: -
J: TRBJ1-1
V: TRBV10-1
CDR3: CASSESPGNTEAFF
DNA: TGCGCCAGCAGTGAGTCGCCCGGGAACACTGAAGCTTTCTTT

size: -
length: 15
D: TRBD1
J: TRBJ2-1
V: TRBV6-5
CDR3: CASRPGDRVRSEQFF
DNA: TGTGCCAGCAGGCCGGGGGACAGGGTAAGAAGTGAGCAGTTCTTC

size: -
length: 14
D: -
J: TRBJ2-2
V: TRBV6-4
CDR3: CASSNTGNTGELFF
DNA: TGTGCCAGCAGCAACACAGGGAACACCGGGGAGCTGTTTTTT

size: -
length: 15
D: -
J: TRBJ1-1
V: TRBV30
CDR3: CAWTVGVEMNTEAFF
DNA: TGTGCCTGGACTGTGGGAGTGGAGATGAACACTGAAGCTTTCTTT

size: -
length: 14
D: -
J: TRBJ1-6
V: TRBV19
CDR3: CASSNGRVDSPLHF
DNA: TGTGCCAGTAGCAATGGCAGGGTGGATTCACCCCTCCACTTT

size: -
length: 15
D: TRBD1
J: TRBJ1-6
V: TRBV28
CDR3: CASSPRTGVNSPLHF
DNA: TGTGCCAGCAGTCCCCGGACAGGGGTTAATTCACCCCTCCACTTT

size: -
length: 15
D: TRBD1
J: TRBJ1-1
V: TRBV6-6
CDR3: CAVLPTGTGRTEAFF
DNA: TGTGCAGTACTACCGACCGGGACAGGGAGGACTGAAGCTTTCTTT

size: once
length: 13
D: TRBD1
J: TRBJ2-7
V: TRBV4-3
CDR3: CASSRDRDYEQYF
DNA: TGCGCCAGCAGCCGCGACAGGGATTACGAGCAGTACTTC

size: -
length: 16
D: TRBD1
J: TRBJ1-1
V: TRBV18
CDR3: CASSPPGQIMNTEAFF
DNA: TGTGCCAGCTCACCACCGGGACAGATCATGAACACTGAAGCTTTCTTT

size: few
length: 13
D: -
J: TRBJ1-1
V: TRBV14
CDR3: CASSRLPTVEAFF
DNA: TGTGCCAGCAGCCGACTCCCGACAGTCGAAGCTTTCTTT

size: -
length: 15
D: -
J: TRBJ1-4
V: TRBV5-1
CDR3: CASRSGTAEDEKLFF
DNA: TGCGCCAGCAGATCCGGGACTGCGGAGGATGAAAAACTGTTTTTT

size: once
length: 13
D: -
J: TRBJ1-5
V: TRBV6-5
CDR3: CASRRTLQGPQHF
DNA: TGTGCCAGCAGGAGGACACTGCAAGGGCCCCAGCATTTT

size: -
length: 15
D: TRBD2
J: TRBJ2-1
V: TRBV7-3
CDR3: CASSLRLAHYNEQFF
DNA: TGTGCCAGCAGCTTAAGACTAGCGCACTACAATGAGCAGTTCTTC

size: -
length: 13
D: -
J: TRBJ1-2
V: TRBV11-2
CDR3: CASSVQGSYGYTF
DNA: TGTGCCAGCAGTGTACAGGGAAGCTATGGCTACACCTTC

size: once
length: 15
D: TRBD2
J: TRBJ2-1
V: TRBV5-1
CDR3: CASSLDGLADNEQFF
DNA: TGCGCCAGCAGCTTGGATGGACTAGCGGATAATGAGCAGTTCTTC

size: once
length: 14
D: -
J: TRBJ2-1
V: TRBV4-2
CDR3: CASSPYRDVGEQFF
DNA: TGTGCCAGCAGCCCCTACAGGGATGTGGGTGAGCAGTTCTTC

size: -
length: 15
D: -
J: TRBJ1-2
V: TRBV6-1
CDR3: CASSEALPGVYGYTF
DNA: TGTGCCAGCAGTGAAGCACTCCCAGGGGTCTATGGCTACACCTTC

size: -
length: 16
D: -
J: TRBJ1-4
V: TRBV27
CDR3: CASSLSIRAVGVKLFF
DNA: TGTGCCAGCAGTTTATCGATCCGGGCAGTCGGGGTTAAACTGTTTTTT

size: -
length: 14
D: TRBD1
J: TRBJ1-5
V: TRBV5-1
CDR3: CASSRTGGEGPQHF
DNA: TGCGCCAGCAGTCGAACAGGGGGCGAGGGGCCCCAGCATTTT

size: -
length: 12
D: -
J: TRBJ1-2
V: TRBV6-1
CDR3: CATSSTALGYTF
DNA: TGTGCCACCTCATCGACAGCCCTAGGCTACACCTTC

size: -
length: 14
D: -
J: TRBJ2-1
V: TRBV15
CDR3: CATSRDLSGIEQFF
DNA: TGTGCCACCAGCAGAGATCTCTCAGGGATTGAGCAGTTCTTC

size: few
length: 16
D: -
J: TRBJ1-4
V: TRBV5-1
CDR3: CASSLVTGTTNEKLFF
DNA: TGCGCCAGCAGCTTGGTGACAGGAACTACTAATGAAAAACTGTTTTTT

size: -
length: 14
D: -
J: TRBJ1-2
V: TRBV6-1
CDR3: CASSERHTVGASTF
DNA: TGTGCCAGCAGTGAAAGGCACACCGTAGGAGCATCCACCTTC

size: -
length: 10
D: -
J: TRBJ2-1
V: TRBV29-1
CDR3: CSVANSEQFF
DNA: TGCAGCGTTGCAAATTCTGAGCAGTTCTTC

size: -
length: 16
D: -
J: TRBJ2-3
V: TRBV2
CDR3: CASPDPPAFSTDTQYF
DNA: TGTGCCAGCCCCGACCCCCCAGCGTTTAGCACAGATACGCAGTATTTT

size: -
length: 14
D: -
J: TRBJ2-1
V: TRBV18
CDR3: CASSPPSTYNEQFF
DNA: TGTGCCAGCTCACCACCGTCCACTTACAATGAGCAGTTCTTC

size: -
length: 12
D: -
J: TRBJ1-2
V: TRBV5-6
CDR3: CASGSPSVVFNF
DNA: TGTGCCAGCGGCTCACCCTCGGTAGTGTTCAACTTC

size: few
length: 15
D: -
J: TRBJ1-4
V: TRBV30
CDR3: CAWSSRDSYNEKLFF
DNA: TGTGCCTGGAGTTCTAGAGACAGCTACAATGAAAAACTGTTTTTT

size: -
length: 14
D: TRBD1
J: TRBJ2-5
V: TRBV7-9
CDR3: CASGTDEIKETQYF
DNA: TGTGCCAGCGGGACAGACGAAATTAAAGAGACCCAGTACTTC

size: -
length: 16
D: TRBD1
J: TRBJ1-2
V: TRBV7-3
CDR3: CASSPTAGQGGGGYTF
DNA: TGTGCCAGCAGCCCTACAGCAGGACAGGGGGGCGGTGGCTACACCTTC